This entry describes one TCR beta chain. Its specificity is not known. This CDR3 spans 15 amino acids. Germline assignment: CDR1 SGHTA and CDR2 FQGNSA. The V end lost 2 bases, the J end lost 3 bases, and 14 bases lay between the germline ends. This sample was included in a study of CD4+ T cells in melanoma. Points from the study as a whole: Diverse differentiation states were reported for melanoma neoantigen-specific CD4+ T cells. CD8+ T cell, macrophage and B cell function reportedly correlated with neoantigen-specific CD4+ T cells.

Assay used: immunoSEQ multiplex PCR; TCRdb lists only in-frame clones, some missing. This sample has roughly 54,000 clones, with 75% to 90% found just once. V is TRBV7-2 and J is TRBJ2-7, with D perhaps TRBD1 or TRBD2 (6 bases each). The receptor was derived from a human donor with melanoma. Sequencing used peripheral blood. The CDR3 nucleotides are TGTGCCAGCAGCTTACCTTATAGGGGGGACTACGAGCAGTACTTC. It encodes CASSLPYRGDYEQYF.